This T cell receptor beta chain was obtained from a study of blood T cell repertoires in COVID-19. Overall study: PBMCs, B-cell-depleted T cells, or T cells provided the cDNA or gDNA that made up the material.

This CDR3 contains 15 residues. Germline V gene data show CDR1 as SGDLS and CDR2 as YYNGEE. The ends were cut back, 0 bases at V and 4 bases at J, with 11 bases in the middle. Original methodology: Researchers report that nucleated cell counts were estimated from reference gene primer amplification. Data came from immunoSEQ multiplex PCR; TCRdb stores just in-frame clones and leaves some out. The DNA was the basis for D and trimming; V, J and clone size are from that table. The table shows some 230,000 clones, with roughly four fifths occurring only once. This clone was observed a single time. The gene calls are TRBV9 and TRBJ2-1; D gene ambiguous. Sequenced: peripheral blood. The sequence was collected from a woman in her thirties who had recovered from COVID-19. CDR3 amino acids: CASSVEPSVYNEQFF. The CDR3 DNA reads as TGTGCCAGCAGCGTAGAGCCTAGTGTGTACAATGAGCAGTTCTTC.